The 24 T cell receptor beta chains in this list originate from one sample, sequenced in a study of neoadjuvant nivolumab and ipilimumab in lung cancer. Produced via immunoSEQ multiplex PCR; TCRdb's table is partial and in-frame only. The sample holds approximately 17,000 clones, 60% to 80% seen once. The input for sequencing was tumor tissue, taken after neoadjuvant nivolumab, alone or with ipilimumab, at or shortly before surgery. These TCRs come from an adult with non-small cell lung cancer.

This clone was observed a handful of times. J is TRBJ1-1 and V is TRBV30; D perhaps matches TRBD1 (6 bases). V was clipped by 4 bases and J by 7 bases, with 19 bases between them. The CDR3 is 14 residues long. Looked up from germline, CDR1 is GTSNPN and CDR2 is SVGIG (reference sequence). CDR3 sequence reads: CAWTNFLGGNEAFF. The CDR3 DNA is TGTGCCTGGACGAACTTTTTGGGGGGCAATGAAGCTTTCTTT.

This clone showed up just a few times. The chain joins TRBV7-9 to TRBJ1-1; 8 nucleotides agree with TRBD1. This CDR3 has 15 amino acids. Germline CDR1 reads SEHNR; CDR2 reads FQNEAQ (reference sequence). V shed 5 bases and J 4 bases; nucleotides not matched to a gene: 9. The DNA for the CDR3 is TGTGCCAGCAGCACCTGGTCAGGGGGCGGCACTGAAGCTTTCTTT. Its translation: CASSTWSGGGTEAFF.

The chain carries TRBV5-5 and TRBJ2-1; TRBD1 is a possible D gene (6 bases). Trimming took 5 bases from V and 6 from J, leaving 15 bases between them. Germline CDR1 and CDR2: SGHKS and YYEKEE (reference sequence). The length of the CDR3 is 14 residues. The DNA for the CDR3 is TGTGCCAGCAGTTTATTACAGGGTCCCAATGAGCAGTTCTTC. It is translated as CASSLLQGPNEQFF.

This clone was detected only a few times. The CDR3 DNA follows: TGTGCCAGCAGTATAGCGGGGGACCTTGAGCAGTTCTTC. Protein sequence: CASSIAGDLEQFF. The genes are TRBV2 and TRBJ2-1, with TRBD2 matching over 9 bases. The germline V gene encodes CDR1 SNHLY and CDR2 FYNNEI. With V trimmed by 5 bases and J by 9 bases, 5 bases remained unmatched. The CDR3 covers 13 residues.

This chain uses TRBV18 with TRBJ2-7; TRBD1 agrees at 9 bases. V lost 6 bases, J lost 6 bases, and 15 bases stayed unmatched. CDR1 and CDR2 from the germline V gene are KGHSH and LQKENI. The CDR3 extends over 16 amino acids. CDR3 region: CASSPLPQGASLEQYF. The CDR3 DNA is TGTGCCAGCTCCCCCCTTCCACAGGGGGCTTCTCTCGAGCAGTACTTC.

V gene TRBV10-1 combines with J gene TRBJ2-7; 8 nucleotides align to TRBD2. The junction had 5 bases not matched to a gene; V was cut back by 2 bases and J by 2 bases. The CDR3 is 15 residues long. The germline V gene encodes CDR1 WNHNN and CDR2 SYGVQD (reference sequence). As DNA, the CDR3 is TGCGCCAGCAGTGAGCCGACTAGCGTGGCCTACGAGCAGTACTTC. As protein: CASSEPTSVAYEQYF.

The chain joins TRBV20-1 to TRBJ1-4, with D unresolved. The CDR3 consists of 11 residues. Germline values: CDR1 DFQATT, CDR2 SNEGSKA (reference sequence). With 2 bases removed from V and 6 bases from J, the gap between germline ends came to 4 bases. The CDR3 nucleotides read TGCAGTGCTAGAACCTATGAAAAACTGTTTTTT. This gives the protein CSARTYEKLFF.

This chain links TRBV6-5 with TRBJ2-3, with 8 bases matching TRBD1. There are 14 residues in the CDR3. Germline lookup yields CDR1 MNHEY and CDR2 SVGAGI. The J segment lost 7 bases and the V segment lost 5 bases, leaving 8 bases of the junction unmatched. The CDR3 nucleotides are TGTGCCAGCAGTGCCGCTCAGGGGGCGAATACGCAGTATTTT. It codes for CASSAAQGANTQYF.

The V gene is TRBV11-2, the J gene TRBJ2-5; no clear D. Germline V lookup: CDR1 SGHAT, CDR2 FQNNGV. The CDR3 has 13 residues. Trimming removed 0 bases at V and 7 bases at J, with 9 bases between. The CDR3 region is CASSLEITGTQYF. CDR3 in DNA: TGTGCCAGCAGCTTAGAAATTACGGGGACCCAGTACTTC.

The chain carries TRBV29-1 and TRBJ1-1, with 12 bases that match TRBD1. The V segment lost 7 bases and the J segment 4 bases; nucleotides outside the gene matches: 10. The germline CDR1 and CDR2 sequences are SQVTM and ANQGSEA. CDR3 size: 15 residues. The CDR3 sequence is CSAADSGQGATEAFF. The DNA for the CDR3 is TGCAGCGCGGCCGATTCGGGACAGGGGGCCACTGAAGCTTTCTTT.

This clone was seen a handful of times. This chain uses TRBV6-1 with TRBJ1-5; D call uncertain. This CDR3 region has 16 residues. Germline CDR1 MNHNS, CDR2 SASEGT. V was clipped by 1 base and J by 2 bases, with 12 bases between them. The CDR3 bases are TGTGCCAGCAGTGAAGTCCCAGCCTCAGGCAATCAGCCCCAGCATTTT. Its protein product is CASSEVPASGNQPQHF.

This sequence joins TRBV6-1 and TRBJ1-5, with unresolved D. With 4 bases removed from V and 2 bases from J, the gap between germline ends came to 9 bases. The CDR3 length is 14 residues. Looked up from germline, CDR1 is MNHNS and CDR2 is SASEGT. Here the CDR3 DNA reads TGTGCCAGCAGTGGTTCAGGCGGCAATCAGCCCCAGCATTTT. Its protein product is CASSGSGGNQPQHF.

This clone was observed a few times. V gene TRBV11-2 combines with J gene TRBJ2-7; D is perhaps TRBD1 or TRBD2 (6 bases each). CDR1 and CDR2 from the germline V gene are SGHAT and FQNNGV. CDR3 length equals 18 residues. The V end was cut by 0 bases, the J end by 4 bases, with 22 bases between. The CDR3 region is CASSLEAYPGGGGYEQYF. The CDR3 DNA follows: TGTGCCAGCAGCTTAGAGGCTTACCCCGGGGGCGGCGGTTACGAGCAGTACTTC. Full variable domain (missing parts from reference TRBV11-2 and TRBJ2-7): EAGVAQSPRYKIIEKRQSVAFWCNPISGHATLYWYQQILGQGPKLLIQFQNNGVVDDSQLPKDRFSAERLKGVDSTLKIQPAKLEDSAVYLCASSLEAYPGGGGYEQYFGPGTRLTVT.

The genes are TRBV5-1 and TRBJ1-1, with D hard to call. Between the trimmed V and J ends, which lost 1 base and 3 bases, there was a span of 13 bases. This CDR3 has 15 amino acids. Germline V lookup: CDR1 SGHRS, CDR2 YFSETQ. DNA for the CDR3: TGCGCCAGCAGCTTGTGGAGGGCTGGGGACACTGAAGCTTTCTTT. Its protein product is CASSLWRAGDTEAFF.

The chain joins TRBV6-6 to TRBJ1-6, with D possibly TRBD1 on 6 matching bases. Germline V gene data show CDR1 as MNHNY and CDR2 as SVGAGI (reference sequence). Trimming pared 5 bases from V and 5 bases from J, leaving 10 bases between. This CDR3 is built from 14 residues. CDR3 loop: CASSQDRNNSPLHF. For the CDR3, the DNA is TGTGCCAGCAGTCAGGACAGAAATAATTCACCCCTCCACTTT.

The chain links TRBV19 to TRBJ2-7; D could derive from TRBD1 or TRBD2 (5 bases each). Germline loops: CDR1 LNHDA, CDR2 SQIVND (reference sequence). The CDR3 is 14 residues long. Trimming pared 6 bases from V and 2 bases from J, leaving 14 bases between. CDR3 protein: CASSRDRSAYEQYF. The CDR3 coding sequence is TGTGCCAGTAGCAGGGACCGATCGGCCTACGAGCAGTACTTC.

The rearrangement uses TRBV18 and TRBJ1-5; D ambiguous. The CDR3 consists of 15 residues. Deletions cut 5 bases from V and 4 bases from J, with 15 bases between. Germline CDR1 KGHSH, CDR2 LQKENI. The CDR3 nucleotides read TGTGCCAGCTCAACGGTAGCGTTGGGGAATCAGCCCCAGCATTTT. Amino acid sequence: CASSTVALGNQPQHF.

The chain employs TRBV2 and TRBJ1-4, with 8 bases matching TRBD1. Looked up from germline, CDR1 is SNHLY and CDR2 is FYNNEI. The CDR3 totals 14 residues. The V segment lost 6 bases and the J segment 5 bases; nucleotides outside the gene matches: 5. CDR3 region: CASRRDRSNEKLFF. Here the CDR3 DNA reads TGTGCCAGCAGGAGGGACAGGTCAAATGAAAAACTGTTTTTT.

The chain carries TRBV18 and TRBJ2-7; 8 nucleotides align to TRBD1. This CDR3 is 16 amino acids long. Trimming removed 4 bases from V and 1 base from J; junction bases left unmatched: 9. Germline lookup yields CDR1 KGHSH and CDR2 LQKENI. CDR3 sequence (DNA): TGTGCCAGCTCACTCTTTCCGACAGGGGAATCCTACGAGCAGTACTTC. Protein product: CASSLFPTGESYEQYF.

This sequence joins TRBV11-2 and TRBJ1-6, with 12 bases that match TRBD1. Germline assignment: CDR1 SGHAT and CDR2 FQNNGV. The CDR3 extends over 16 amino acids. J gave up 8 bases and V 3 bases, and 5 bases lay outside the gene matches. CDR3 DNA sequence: TGTGCCAGCAGCTTGGGACAGGGGGCCTTCCATTCACCCCTCCACTTT. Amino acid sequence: CASSLGQGAFHSPLHF. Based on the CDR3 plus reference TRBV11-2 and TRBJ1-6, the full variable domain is EAGVAQSPRYKIIEKRQSVAFWCNPISGHATLYWYQQILGQGPKLLIQFQNNGVVDDSQLPKDRFSAERLKGVDSTLKIQPAKLEDSAVYLCASSLGQGAFHSPLHFGNGTRLTVT.

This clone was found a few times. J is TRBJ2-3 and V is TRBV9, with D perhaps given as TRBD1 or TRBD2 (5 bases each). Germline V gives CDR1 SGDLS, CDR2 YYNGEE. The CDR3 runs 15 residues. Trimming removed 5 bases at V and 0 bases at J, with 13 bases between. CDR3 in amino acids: CASRGTFDSTDTQYF. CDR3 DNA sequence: TGTGCCAGCAGGGGGACCTTTGATAGCACAGATACGCAGTATTTT.

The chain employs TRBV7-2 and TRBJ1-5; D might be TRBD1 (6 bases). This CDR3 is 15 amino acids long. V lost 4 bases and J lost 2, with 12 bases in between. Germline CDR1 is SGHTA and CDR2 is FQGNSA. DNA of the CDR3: TGTGCCAGCAGCTGGGGCAGGGGAGGCAATCAGCCCCAGCATTTT. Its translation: CASSWGRGGNQPQHF. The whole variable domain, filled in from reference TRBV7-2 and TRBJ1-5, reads GAGVSQSPSNKVTEKGKDVELRCDPISGHTALYWYRQSLGQGLEFLIYFQGNSAPDKSGLPSDRFSAERTGGSVSTLTIQRTQQEDSAVYLCASSWGRGGNQPQHFGDGTRLSIL.

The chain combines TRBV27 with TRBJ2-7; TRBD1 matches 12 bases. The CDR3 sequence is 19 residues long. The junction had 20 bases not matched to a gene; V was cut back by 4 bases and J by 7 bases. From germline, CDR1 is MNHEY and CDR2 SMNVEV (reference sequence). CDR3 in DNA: TGTGCCAGCAGTTCCCAGGGTCCGGGACAGGGGGCGAAAATTGGAGAGCAGTACTTC. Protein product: CASSSQGPGQGAKIGEQYF.

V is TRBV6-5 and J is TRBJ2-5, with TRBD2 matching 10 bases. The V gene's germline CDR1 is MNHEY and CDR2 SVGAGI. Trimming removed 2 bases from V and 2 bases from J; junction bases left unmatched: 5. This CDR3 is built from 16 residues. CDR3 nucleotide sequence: TGTGCCAGCAGTTACCAGAGCGGGGGGGGACAAGAGACCCAGTACTTC. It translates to CASSYQSGGGQETQYF.